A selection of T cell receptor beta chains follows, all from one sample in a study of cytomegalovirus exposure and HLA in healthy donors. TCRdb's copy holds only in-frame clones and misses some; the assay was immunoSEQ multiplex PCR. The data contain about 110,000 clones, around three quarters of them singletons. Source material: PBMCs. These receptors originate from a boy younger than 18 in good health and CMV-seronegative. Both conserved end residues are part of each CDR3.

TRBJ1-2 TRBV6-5 CASSYGGFDYGYTF
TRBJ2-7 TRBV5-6 CASSWAGGREQYF
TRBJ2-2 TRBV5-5 CASSLWLTGELFF
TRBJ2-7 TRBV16 CASSPGQNYEQYF
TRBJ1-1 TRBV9 CASSTNPWTGGLSTEAFF
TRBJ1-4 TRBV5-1 CASGWTSTNEKLFF
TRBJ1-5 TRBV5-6 CASSFMAGSQPQHF
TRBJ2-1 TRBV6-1 CASSGIPGTDYNEQFF
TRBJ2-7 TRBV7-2 CASSLGGGYEQYF
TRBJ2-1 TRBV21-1 CASSDRGEQFF
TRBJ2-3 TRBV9 CASSVNYRTDTQYF
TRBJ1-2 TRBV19 CASRDSTTIYGYTF
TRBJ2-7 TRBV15 CATSRGTDQKQYF
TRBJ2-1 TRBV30 CAWSSGTGPYNEQFF
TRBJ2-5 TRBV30 CACLGLDQETQYF
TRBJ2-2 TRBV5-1 CASSFGTGNTGELFF
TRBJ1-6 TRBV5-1 CASSFESSYNSPLHF
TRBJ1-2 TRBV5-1 CASSLVQGGDANYGYTF
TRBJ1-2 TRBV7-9 CASSFTGTHPGYTF
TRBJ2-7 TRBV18 CASSPPGGMSYEQYF
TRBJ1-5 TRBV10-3 CAISGTGGGQPQHF
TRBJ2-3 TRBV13 CASSPEGLAGYKDTQYF
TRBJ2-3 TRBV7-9 CASSLTGTSVTDTQYF
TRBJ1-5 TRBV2 CASRDRGLYQPQHF
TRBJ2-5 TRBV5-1 CASSSTSGRAVETQYF
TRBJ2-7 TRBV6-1 CASSGQSSYEQYF
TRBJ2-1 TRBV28 CASSLMGHTRNEQFF
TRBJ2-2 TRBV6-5 CASSYKGENTGELFF
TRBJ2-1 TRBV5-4 CASSWTSGTYNEQFF
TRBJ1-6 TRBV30 CAWTPAGRGDSPLHF
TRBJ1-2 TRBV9 CASSTPRRGTGGNYGYTF
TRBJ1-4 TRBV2 CASRVSTRTELFF
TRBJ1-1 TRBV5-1 CASSAYYGTEAFF
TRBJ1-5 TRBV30 CAWSAGTGASEAQHF
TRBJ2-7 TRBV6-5 CASSRDRTSEQYF
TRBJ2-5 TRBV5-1 CASSVGGAQETQYF
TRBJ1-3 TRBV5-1 CASSSSTSGNTIYF
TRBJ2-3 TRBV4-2 CASSQRGTDTQYF
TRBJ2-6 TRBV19 CASSIAGGEALTF
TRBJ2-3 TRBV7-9 CASSGKLAGPTDTQYF
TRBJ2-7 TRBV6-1 CASRRRGVEQYF
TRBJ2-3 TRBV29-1 CSARPNGANTDTQYF
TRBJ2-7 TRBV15 CATSRGRGAFEQYF
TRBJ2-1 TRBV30 CAWRRYRNEQFF
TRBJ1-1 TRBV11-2 CASSFDRATEAFF
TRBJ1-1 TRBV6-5 CASRSGGTEAFF
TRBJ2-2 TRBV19 CASGGRAGELFF
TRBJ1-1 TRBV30 CAWSVRVSEAFF
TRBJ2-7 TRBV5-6 CASGQGLVHALEQYF
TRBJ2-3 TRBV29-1 CSAVPRGRTDTQYF
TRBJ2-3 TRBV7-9 CASSLPQGPTDTQYF
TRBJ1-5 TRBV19 CASSIVGVQPQHF
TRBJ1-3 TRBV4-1 CASSRFVLQRDLRSGNTIYF
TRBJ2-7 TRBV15 CATSRLAGAYEQYF
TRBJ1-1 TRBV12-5 CASAEGGANTEAFF
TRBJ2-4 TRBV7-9 CASSLGSGSGAKNIQYF
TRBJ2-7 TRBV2 CASTWTAGEQYF